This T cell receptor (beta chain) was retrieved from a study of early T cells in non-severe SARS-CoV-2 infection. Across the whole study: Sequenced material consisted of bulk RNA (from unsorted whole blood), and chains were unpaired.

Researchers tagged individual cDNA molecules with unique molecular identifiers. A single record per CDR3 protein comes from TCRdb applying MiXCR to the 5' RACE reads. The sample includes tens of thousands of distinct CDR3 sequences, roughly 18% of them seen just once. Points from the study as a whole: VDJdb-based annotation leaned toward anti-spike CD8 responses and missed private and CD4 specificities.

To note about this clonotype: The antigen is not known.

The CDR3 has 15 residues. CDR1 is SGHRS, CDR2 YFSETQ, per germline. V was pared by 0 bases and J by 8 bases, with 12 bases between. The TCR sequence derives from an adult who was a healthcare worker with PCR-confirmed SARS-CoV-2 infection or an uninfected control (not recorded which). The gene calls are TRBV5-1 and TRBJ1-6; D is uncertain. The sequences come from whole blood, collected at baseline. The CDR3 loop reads CASSLGTTRDSPLHF. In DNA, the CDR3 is TGCGCCAGCAGCTTGGGGACGACCCGGGATTCACCCCTCCACTTT.